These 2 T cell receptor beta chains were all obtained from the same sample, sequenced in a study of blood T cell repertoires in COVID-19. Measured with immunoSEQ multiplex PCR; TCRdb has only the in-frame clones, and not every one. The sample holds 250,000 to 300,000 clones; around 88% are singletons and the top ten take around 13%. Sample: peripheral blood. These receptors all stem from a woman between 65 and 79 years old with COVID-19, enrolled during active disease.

CDR3 coding DNA: TGTGCCTGGAAAGGGGGCGGCGGGGAGCTGTTTTTT. Its translation is CAWKGGGGELFF. The rearrangement joins TRBV30 to TRBJ2-2; 7 nucleotides agree with TRBD1. From germline, CDR1 is GTSNPN and CDR2 SVGIG (reference sequence). J lost 7 bases, V lost 4 bases, and 3 bases had no gene match. The CDR3 length is 12 residues.

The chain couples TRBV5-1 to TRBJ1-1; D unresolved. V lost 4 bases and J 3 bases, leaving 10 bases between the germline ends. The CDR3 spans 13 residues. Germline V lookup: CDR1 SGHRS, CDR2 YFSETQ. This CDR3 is CASSVAGYTEAFF. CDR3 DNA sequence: TGCGCCAGCAGCGTTGCGGGGTACACTGAAGCTTTCTTT.